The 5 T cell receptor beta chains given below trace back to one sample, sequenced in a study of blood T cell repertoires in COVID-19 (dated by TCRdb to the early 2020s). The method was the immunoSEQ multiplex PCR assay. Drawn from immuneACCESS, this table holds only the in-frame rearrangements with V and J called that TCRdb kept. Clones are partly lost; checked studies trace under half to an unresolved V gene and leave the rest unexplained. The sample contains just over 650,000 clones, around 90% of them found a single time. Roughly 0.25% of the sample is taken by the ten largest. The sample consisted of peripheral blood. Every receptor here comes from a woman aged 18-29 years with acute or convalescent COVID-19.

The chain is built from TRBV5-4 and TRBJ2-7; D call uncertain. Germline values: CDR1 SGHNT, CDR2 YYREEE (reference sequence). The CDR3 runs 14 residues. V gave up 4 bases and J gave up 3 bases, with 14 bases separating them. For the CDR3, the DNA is TGTGCCAGCAGCCTGGTCCCGAGAAGCTACGAGCAGTACTTC. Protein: CASSLVPRSYEQYF.

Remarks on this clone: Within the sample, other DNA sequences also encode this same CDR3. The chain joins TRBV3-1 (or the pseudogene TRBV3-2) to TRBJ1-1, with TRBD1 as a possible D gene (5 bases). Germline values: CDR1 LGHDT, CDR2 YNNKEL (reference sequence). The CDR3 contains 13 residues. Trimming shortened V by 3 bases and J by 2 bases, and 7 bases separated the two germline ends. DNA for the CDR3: TGTGCCAGCAGCCACCAGGGAAACACTGAAGCTTTCTTT. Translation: CASSHQGNTEAFF.

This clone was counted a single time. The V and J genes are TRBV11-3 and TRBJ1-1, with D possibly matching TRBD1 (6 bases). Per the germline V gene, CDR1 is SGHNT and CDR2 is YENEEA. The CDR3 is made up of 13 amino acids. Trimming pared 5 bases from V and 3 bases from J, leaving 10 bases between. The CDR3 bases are TGTGCCAGCAGCGAGGGGGTAGACACTGAAGCTTTCTTT. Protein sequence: CASSEGVDTEAFF.

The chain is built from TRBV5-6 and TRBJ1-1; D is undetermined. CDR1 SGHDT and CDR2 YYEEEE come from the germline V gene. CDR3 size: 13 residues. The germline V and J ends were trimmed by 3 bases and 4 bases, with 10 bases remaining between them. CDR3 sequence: CASSSGLPTEAFF. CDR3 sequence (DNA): TGTGCCAGCAGCTCCGGACTGCCCACTGAAGCTTTCTTT.

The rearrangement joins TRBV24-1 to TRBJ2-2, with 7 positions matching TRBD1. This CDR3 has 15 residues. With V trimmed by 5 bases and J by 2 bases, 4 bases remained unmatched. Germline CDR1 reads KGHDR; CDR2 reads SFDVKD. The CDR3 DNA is TGTGCCACCAGTGTCACAGGGGCCAACACCGGGGAGCTGTTTTTT. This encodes CATSVTGANTGELFF.